This T cell receptor (beta chain) stems from a study of cytomegalovirus exposure and HLA in healthy donors. This clone has just one count. V dropped 2 bases and J dropped 1; count of bases not matched to a gene: 5. This CDR3 has 16 amino acids. Germline V gene data show CDR1 as MNHEY and CDR2 as SVGAGI. TCRdb's table, derived via immunoSEQ multiplex PCR, lists solely in-frame clones and lacks some. Found here are 200,000 to 250,000 clones, around four fifths of them singletons; the top ten hold around 15%. The genes are TRBV6-5 and TRBJ2-3, with 8 bases aligning to TRBD2. The source of this sequence is a woman in her thirties in good health and CMV-seropositive. The sample was PBMCs. The CDR3 sequence: CASSYGAGEGTDTQYF. The CDR3 region has the DNA TGTGCCAGCAGTTACGGAGCGGGAGAGGGCACAGATACGCAGTATTTT.